This TCR beta chain derives from a study of blood T cell repertoires in COVID-19. Turning to the study itself: Material from acute and convalescent COVID-19 was sourced from the United States, Italy and Spain.

The V and J ends lost 6 bases and 3 bases respectively, with 15 bases between them. Germline V CDR1 and CDR2: SGHNT, YYREEE (reference sequence). The CDR3 loop spans 14 amino acids. Sequencing was performed with immunoSEQ multiplex PCR; in TCRdb, only in-frame clones are kept and a portion is missing. In the table there are about 60,000 clones, approximately 82% of which are singletons. The gene calls are TRBV5-4 and TRBJ2-5; tentative D call: TRBD1 (5 bases). Sequencing was carried out using peripheral blood. This clonotype originated in a human donor in a cohort sampled during active COVID-19. The CDR3 DNA reads as TGTGCCAGCACCTCTGACAGCAAGGAAGAGACCCAGTACTTC. Encoded protein: CASTSDSKEETQYF.